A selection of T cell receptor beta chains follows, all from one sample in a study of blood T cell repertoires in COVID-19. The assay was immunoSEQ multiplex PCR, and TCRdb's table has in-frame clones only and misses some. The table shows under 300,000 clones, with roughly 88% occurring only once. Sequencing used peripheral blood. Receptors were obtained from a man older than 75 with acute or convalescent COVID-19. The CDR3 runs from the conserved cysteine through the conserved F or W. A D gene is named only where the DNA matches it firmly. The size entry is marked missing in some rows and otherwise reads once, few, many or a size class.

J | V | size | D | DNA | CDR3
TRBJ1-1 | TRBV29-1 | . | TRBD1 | TGCAGCGTCGTACAGGGGATGAACACTGAAGCTTTCTTT | CSVVQGMNTEAFF
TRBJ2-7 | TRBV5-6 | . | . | TGTGCCAGCAGCTTGGCCCAGGGGCTCCAGAAGCAGTACTTC | CASSLAQGLQKQYF
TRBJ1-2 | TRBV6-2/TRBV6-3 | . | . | TGTGCCAGCAGTTACTCAGAGGGAAACTATGGCTACACCTTC | CASSYSEGNYGYTF
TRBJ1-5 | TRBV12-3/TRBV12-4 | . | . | TGTGCCAGCAGTTTTCGGGGGGAACTGCCCCAGCATTTT | CASSFRGELPQHF
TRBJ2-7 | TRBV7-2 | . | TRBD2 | TGTGCCAGCAGCGCGGGGGGCGGGGGCTTCTACGAGCAGTACTTC | CASSAGGGGFYEQYF
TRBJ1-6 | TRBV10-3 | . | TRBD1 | TGTGCCATCAGTGAGGGACAGGAGTATAATTCACCCCTCCACTTT | CAISEGQEYNSPLHF
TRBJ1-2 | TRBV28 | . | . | TGTGCCAGCAGTTTTGCCAGCTATGGCTACACCTTC | CASSFASYGYTF
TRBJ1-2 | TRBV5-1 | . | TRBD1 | TGCGCCAGCAGCCTCGACAGGGTGGGGGGCTACACCTTC | CASSLDRVGGYTF
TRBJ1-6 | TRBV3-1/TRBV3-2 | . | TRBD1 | TGTGCCAGCAGCACCAGCCCCTTGACAGGGGGCAATAATTCACCCCTCCACTTT | CASSTSPLTGGNNSPLHF
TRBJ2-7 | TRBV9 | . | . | TGTGCCAGCAGCGTAGGTGTCAGAAGATCCTACGAGCAGTACTTC | CASSVGVRRSYEQYF
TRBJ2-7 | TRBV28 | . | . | TGTGCCAGCAGGGGCAGTACCTACGAGCAGTACTTC | CASRGSTYEQYF
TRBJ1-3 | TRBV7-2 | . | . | TGTGCCGCCAGCTACAACCCCGGAAACACCATATATTTT | CAASYNPGNTIYF
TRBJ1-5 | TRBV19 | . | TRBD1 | TGTGCCAGTAGGGGACAGGGGGTACAGCCCCAGCATTTT | CASRGQGVQPQHF
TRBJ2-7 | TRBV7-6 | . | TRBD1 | TGTGCCAGCAGCTCAGTCCCGGGACAGGGAACCTACGAGCAGTACTTC | CASSSVPGQGTYEQYF
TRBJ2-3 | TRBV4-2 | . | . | TGTGCCAGCAGCTTTCAACGGATAGCGCCGAGCACAGATACGCAGTATTTT | CASSFQRIAPSTDTQYF
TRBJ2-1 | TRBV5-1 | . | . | TGCGCCAGCAGCCCTGGGGGCGGCTCCTACAATGAGCAGTTCTTC | CASSPGGGSYNEQFF
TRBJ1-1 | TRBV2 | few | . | TGTGCCAGCAGTAGGATGGGGGGGAACACTGAAGCTTTCTTT | CASSRMGGNTEAFF
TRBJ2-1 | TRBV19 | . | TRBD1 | TGTGCCAGTAGTGCGACAGGGGGTTACAATGAGCAGTTCTTC | CASSATGGYNEQFF
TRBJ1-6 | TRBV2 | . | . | TGTGCCAGCATTCGTATCGGGGGTTCACCCCTCCACTTT | CASIRIGGSPLHF
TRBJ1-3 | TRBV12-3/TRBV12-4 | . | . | TGTGCCAGCAGAGCAGGGATAGGAAACACCATATATTTT | CASRAGIGNTIYF
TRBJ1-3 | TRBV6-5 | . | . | TGTGCCAGCAGTTACACCGGACAGACCCCTGGAAACACCATATATTTT | CASSYTGQTPGNTIYF
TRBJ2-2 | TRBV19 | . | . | TGTGCCAGTACTGGGGTTAAGCGGCCCACCGGGGAGCTGTTTTTT | CASTGVKRPTGELFF
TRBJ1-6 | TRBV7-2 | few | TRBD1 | TGTGCCAGCAGCGTACAGGGGGGAAATTCACCCCTCCACTTT | CASSVQGGNSPLHF
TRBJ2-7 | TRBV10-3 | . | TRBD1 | TGTGCCACCCTGACAGGGAATGGCGCCGACGAGCAGTACTTC | CATLTGNGADEQYF
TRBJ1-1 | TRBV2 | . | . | TGTGCCACCTCGCCACAGGCTTTCGGCTCTGAAGCTTTCTTT | CATSPQAFGSEAFF
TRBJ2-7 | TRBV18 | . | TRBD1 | TGTGCCAGCTCACCATATACGTCTTATGAGGGGGCCCACGAGCAGTACTTC | CASSPYTSYEGAHEQYF
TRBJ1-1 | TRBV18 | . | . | TGTGCCAGCTCACCACAAGCCGACACTGAAGCTTTCTTT | CASSPQADTEAFF
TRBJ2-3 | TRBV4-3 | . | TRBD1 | TGCGCCAGCAGCCAAGAGGGCAGGGGGCTGACAGATACGCAGTATTTT | CASSQEGRGLTDTQYF
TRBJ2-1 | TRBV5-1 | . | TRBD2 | TGCGCCAGCAGCTCCGGACTAGCGGTCTCCTACAATGAGCAGTTCTTC | CASSSGLAVSYNEQFF